These T cell receptor beta chains were read from a single sample in a study of CD8+ T cells in alopecia areata. Sequencing was performed with immunoSEQ multiplex PCR; in TCRdb, only in-frame clones are kept and a portion is missing. The sample yields around 140,000 clones, about 56% seen once. The sample was CD8+ T cells sorted from blood, taken at week 4, from a patient treated with tofacitinib. These receptors all stem from a human donor with alopecia areata. The CDR3 runs from the conserved cysteine through the conserved F or W. Fields, in order: D gene, J gene, V gene, clone size, CDR3 DNA, CDR3 protein. A D gene is named only where the DNA matches it firmly. Some rows have no size entry. The others give once, few or many, or a class for an expanded clone.

>TRBD2|TRBJ2-7|TRBV9|NA
TGTGCCAGCAGCGTAGGTTTTCTGGCCAGCGGGGGATACGAGCAGTACTTC
CASSVGFLASGGYEQYF
>NA|TRBJ1-6|TRBV11-2|once
TGTGCCAGCAGCCCCAGGAGGGGTAGGAATTCACCCCTCCACTTT
CASSPRRGRNSPLHF
>NA|TRBJ2-7|TRBV6-5|few
TGTGCCAGCAGTTACCACTCCGAGCAGTACTTC
CASSYHSEQYF
>TRBD2|TRBJ2-3|TRBV5-4|few
TGTGCCAGCAGCCTGGGAAGCGGGGGGGCAACAGATACGCAGTATTTT
CASSLGSGGATDTQYF
>NA|TRBJ1-1|TRBV29-1|NA
TGCAGCGTCTTATCCTCAACGCCACTCCCGGACACTGAAGCTTTCTTT
CSVLSSTPLPDTEAFF
>TRBD1|TRBJ2-3|TRBV29-1|few
TGCAGCGTTGAGGGGGACAGAGAGACAGATACGCAGTATTTT
CSVEGDRETDTQYF
>TRBD1|TRBJ2-5|TRBV5-6|NA
TGTGCCAGCAGCTCAAAAACAGGGGCGGAAGAGACCCAGTACTTC
CASSSKTGAEETQYF
>NA|TRBJ2-5|TRBV5-1|NA
TGCGCCAGCATGAACGGGGTCCAAGAGACCCAGTACTTC
CASMNGVQETQYF
>NA|TRBJ2-7|TRBV4-3|many
TGCGCCAGCAGCCAAGGCCGGTTCTCCTACGAGCAGTACTTC
CASSQGRFSYEQYF
>TRBD2|TRBJ2-3|TRBV7-2|NA
TGTGCCAGCAGCTTAGTAATAGCGGGAATTGGAGATACGCAGTATTTT
CASSLVIAGIGDTQYF
>NA|TRBJ2-7|TRBV30|once
TGTGCCTGGAGTCCCCAGGCCGACGAGCAGTACTTC
CAWSPQADEQYF
>NA|TRBJ2-6|TRBV11-2|NA
TGTGCCAGCAGCTTAGTACGGGGGGCCAACGTCCTGACTTTC
CASSLVRGANVLTF
>TRBD1|TRBJ1-5|TRBV27|NA
TGTGCCAGCAGTACCAGGGGGGCTCGTCAGCCCCAGCATTTT
CASSTRGARQPQHF
>TRBD1|TRBJ1-4|TRBV7-9|NA
TGTGCCAGCAGCTTAGCGCTAAGAATGGGACAGAATGAAAAACTGTTTTTT
CASSLALRMGQNEKLFF
>NA|TRBJ2-6|TRBV4-3|NA
TGCGCCAGCGGGGCATGGATTTTCGGGGCCAACGTCCTGACTTTC
CASGAWIFGANVLTF
>TRBD1|TRBJ2-4|TRBV5-6|NA
TGTGCCAGCAGCCTGGGACAGGGTCGGGACATTCAGTACTTC
CASSLGQGRDIQYF
>TRBD1|TRBJ2-3|TRBV6-5|NA
TGTGCCAGCAGTTACTCACAGGGGGCCTCCACAGATACGCAGTATTTT
CASSYSQGASTDTQYF
>NA|TRBJ1-2|TRBV9|NA
TGTGCCAGCAGTCCTGACCGGCCCGGGGGATATGGCTACACCTTC
CASSPDRPGGYGYTF
>NA|TRBJ1-5|TRBV6-5|NA
TGTGCCAGCAGTTCGGGACTCCCGGCCCAGCATTTT
CASSSGLPAQHF
>NA|TRBJ2-7|TRBV27|NA
TGTGCCAGCAGTGCGACAGTAACCTACGAGCAGTACTTC
CASSATVTYEQYF
>NA|TRBJ2-7|TRBV27|NA
TGTGCCAGCAGTTCCCTGGACCCGTCCTACGAGCAGTACTTC
CASSSLDPSYEQYF
>NA|TRBJ1-2|TRBV5-4|NA
TGTGCCAGCAGCTTAGGAGAGTACTATGGCTACACCTTC
CASSLGEYYGYTF
>NA|TRBJ2-6|TRBV5-1|NA
TGCGCCAGCAGCGGCCGGGGGATCTCTGGGGCCAACGTCCTGACTTTC
CASSGRGISGANVLTF
>NA|TRBJ1-5|TRBV10-3|NA
TGTGCCATCAGTGATGGGGGGACGTATCAGCCCCAGCATTTT
CAISDGGTYQPQHF
>NA|TRBJ2-1|TRBV6-5|few
TGTGCCAGCAGGCCTAGGGGGGCTGTCAATGAGCAGTTCTTC
CASRPRGAVNEQFF
>NA|TRBJ2-7|TRBV7-9|NA
TGTGCCAGCAGCTTACAAGCGGTATGGGACGAGCAGTACTTC
CASSLQAVWDEQYF
>NA|TRBJ1-1|TRBV5-1|NA
TGCGCCAGCAGCTTGGAGCCGAACACTGAAGCTTTCTTT
CASSLEPNTEAFF
>NA|TRBJ1-2|TRBV29-1|NA
TGCAGCGTTCCAGAGGGAGGCTATGGCTACACCTTC
CSVPEGGYGYTF
>NA|TRBJ2-1|TRBV5-1|once
TGCGCCAGCAGCTTGTCCAGACCCGGGTCCTACAATGAGCAGTTCTTC
CASSLSRPGSYNEQFF
>NA|TRBJ1-6|TRBV23-1|NA
TGCGCCAGCAGCCCCGGGGTCATTAGGGAACCCCTCCACTTT
CASSPGVIREPLHF
>NA|TRBJ2-1|TRBV19|few
TGTGCCAGTAGTACAGGGGTGGGGAATGAGCAGTTCTTC
CASSTGVGNEQFF
>TRBD1|TRBJ1-1|TRBV5-6|NA
TGTGCCAGCAGGACCGGAAGGGACAGGGTTGGTGAAGCTTTCTTT
CASRTGRDRVGEAFF
>NA|TRBJ2-1|TRBV4-2|NA
TGTGCCAGCAGCCCCCGCCTAGCTGATATTTCCTACAATGAGCAGTTCTTC
CASSPRLADISYNEQFF
>NA|TRBJ2-4|TRBV4-3|NA
TGCGCCAGCAGCCAAGAATGGCAGGGGAACATTCAGTACTTC
CASSQEWQGNIQYF
>TRBD1|TRBJ2-1|TRBV27|few
TGTGCCACCTTGAACCGGGACAGGGACAATGAGCAGTTCTTC
CATLNRDRDNEQFF
>NA|TRBJ2-1|TRBV10-3|NA
TGTGCCATCAGTGAGGGCCTGGGGGGCGATGAGCAGTTCTTC
CAISEGLGGDEQFF
>TRBD2|TRBJ2-5|TRBV13|NA
TGTGCCAGCAGCCCGAGCGGGGGGGCCGAGGAGACCCAGTACTTC
CASSPSGGAEETQYF
>NA|TRBJ2-1|TRBV11-2|once
TGTGCCAGCAGCTCCCGGGGCTACAATGAGCAGTTCTTC
CASSSRGYNEQFF
>NA|TRBJ2-7|TRBV27|NA
TGTGCCAGCAGTTCAACGGGGGAGCACTACGAGCAGTACTTC
CASSSTGEHYEQYF
>NA|TRBJ2-2|TRBV6-5|few
TGTGCCAGCAGCGGACAGTTGGACACCGGGGAGCTGTTTTTT
CASSGQLDTGELFF
>NA|TRBJ2-7|TRBV27|NA
TGTGCCAGCAGTTTAGGAGGGGAGCAGTACTTC
CASSLGGEQYF
>NA|TRBJ1-2|TRBV29-1|NA
TGCAGCGTTGTGGGGGATCGACACACCTTC
CSVVGDRHTF
>TRBD1|TRBJ2-7|TRBV29-1|NA
TGCAGCGTCGTTTTTTCCGGGACAGGCTCCTACGAGCAGTACTTC
CSVVFSGTGSYEQYF
>TRBD1|TRBJ2-5|TRBV11-2|NA
TGTGCCAGCAGCTTTGGACAGGTCCAAGAGACCCAGTACTTC
CASSFGQVQETQYF
>NA|TRBJ1-2|TRBV4-1|NA
TGCGCCAGCAGCCAGAGGGTTAGTTTGGAGGACCTTTATGGCTACACCTTC
CASSQRVSLEDLYGYTF
>NA|TRBJ2-7|TRBV5-6|NA
TGTGCCAGCAGCGTGGGACCGAGGATATGGGAGCAGTACTTC
CASSVGPRIWEQYF
>NA|TRBJ2-1|TRBV7-2|NA
TGTGCCAGCAGCTCAGGCGCTAGTTCCTACAATGAGCAGTTCTTC
CASSSGASSYNEQFF
>NA|TRBJ1-5|TRBV7-9|few
TGTGCCAGCAGCTTAGGAGCGGGGGGCAGCAATCAGCCCCAGCATTTT
CASSLGAGGSNQPQHF